This TCR beta chain originates from a study of monozygotic twins with cystic fibrosis. This clone has just one count. The antigen remains unidentified. This CDR3 has 15 residues. Germline CDR1 SGDLS, CDR2 YYNGEE. V was pared by 1 base and J by 2 bases, with 12 bases between. This table comes from immunoSEQ multiplex PCR, and its TCRdb copy is limited to in-frame clones, with some not included. This sample carries about 9,600 clones, 98% of them seen once, and the ten largest clones take about 0.22%. The study, taken as a whole, reports: Co-twins had the most similar V usage for 13 of 16 pairs, J for 8. Monozygotic CF twin pairs shared significantly more nucleotide-identical clonotypes than unrelated CF individuals did. Low clonality (median around 0.009) suggested a mostly naive repertoire.

V gene TRBV9 combines with J gene TRBJ1-1, with D perhaps matching TRBD1 (6 bases). This TCR was sampled from a girl aged 2 to 9 with cystic fibrosis. Source material: blood. DNA for the CDR3: TGTGCCAGCAGCGTACCCCAGGGGTTAAACACTGAAGCTTTCTTT. It specifies CASSVPQGLNTEAFF. Looking up the rest from reference TRBV9 and TRBJ1-1 gives the full variable domain: DSGVTQTPKHLITATGQRVTLRCSPRSGDLSVYWYQQSLDQGLQFLIQYYNGEERAKGNILERFSAQQFPDLHSELNLSSLELGDSALYFCASSVPQGLNTEAFFGQGTRLTVV.